One sample yielded the 5 T cell receptor beta chains listed below, sequenced in a study of identical twins. TCRdb independently ran MiXCR on the 5' RACE reads; one entry per CDR3 protein. The sample includes 1.5 million to 2 million distinct CDR3 sequences, under 35% of them seen just once. Sequenced material: cord blood. These receptors all come from a newborn girl in good health.

Only a few counts were recorded for this clonotype. V usage is TRBV20-1 and J usage is TRBJ2-7; D might be TRBD1 (6 bases). This CDR3 comprises 15 residues. Trimming shortened V by 1 base and J by 5 bases, and 18 bases separated the two germline ends. From germline, CDR1 is DFQATT and CDR2 SNEGSKA (reference sequence). CDR3 sequence reads: CSARVSDRPHHEQYF. In DNA, the CDR3 is TGCAGTGCTAGAGTTTCCGACAGGCCCCACCACGAGCAGTACTTC.

The chain has TRBV28 and TRBJ2-1; TRBD2 aligns across 7 bases. Trimming at V came to 6 bases and at J to 6 bases, leaving 11 bases not matched to a gene. The CDR3 has 15 amino acids. In germline, CDR1 is MDHEN, CDR2 SYDVKM. CDR3 amino acids: CASSPAGAGVNEQFF. CDR3 bases: TGTGCCAGCAGCCCCGCCGGGGCGGGAGTCAATGAGCAGTTCTTC.

This clonotype came up a few times. The rearrangement joins TRBV6-1 to TRBJ2-4; maybe TRBD1 (5 bases). The J call could be wrong; TRBJ2-7 is a better fit for the DNA end. The V gene's germline CDR1 is MNHNS and CDR2 SASEGT. There are 14 residues in the CDR3. This chain's CDR3 is CASTEGYGAYEQYF. Written as DNA, the CDR3 is TGTGCCAGCACCGAAGGGTATGGGGCATACGAGCAGTACTTC.

This rearrangement joins TRBV5-5 to TRBJ1-4; D is ambiguous. Looked up from germline, CDR1 is SGHKS and CDR2 is YYEKEE (reference sequence). Trimming shortened V by 4 bases and J by 4 bases, and 17 bases separated the two germline ends. The CDR3 spans 16 residues. The CDR3: CASSAYLGPINEKLFF. As DNA, the CDR3 is TGTGCCAGCAGCGCTTACCTTGGACCCATTAATGAAAAACTGTTTTTT.

This clonotype appeared many times. A read error may be the cause here, since a much bigger clone is one base away. The chain joins TRBV7-2 to TRBJ2-3, with a tentative D call TRBD2 (7 bases). This CDR3 contains 14 residues. Trimming removed 0 bases at V and 5 bases at J, with 9 bases between. Germline assignment: CDR1 SGHTA and CDR2 FQGNSA. The CDR3: CASSLAGGRDTQYF. The CDR3 bases are TGTGCCAGCAGCTTAGCGGGGGGGCGAGATACGCAGTATTTT.